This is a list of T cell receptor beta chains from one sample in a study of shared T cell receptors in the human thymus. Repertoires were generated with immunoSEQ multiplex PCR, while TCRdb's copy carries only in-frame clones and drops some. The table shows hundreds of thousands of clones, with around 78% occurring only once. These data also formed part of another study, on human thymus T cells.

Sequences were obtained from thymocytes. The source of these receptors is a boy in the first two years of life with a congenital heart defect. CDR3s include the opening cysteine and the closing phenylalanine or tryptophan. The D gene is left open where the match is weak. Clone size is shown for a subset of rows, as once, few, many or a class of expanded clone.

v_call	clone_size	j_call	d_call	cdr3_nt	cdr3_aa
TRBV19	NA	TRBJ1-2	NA	TGTGCCAGCTCAGGGGATTTAGGCTACACCTTC	CASSGDLGYTF
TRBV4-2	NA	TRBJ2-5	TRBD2	TGTGCCAGCAGCCAACCGGGACTAGCGAGATCCGGGGGTTTTCAAGAGACCCAGTACTTC	CASSQPGLARSGGFQETQYF
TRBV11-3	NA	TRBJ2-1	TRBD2	TGTGCCAGCAGTTCACGAGTAGCGGGAGCGTGTAACAATGAGCAGTTCTTC	CASSSRVAGACNNEQFF
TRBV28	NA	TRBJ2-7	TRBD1	TGTGCCAGCAGTTCGAAAACAGGGGGGAGCTCCTACGAGCAGTACTTC	CASSSKTGGSSYEQYF
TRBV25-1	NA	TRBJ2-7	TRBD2	TGTGCCAGCAGTGAATGGTCTAGCGGAACCTACGAGCAGTACTTC	CASSEWSSGTYEQYF
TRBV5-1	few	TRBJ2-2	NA	TGCGCCAGCAGCTCGGGGAACACCGGGGAGCTGTTTTTT	CASSSGNTGELFF
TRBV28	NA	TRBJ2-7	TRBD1	TGTGCCAGCAGCAACATTGGGGCAGGGGGCCGTTCGGACGAGCAGTACTTC	CASSNIGAGGRSDEQYF
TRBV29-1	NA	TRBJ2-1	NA	TGCAGCGTTGAAGATCGAGGAGCGGTAGCTGTTATACCCTACAATGAGCAGTTCTTC	CSVEDRGAVAVIPYNEQFF
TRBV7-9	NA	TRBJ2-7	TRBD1	TGTGCCAGCAGCTTAAACGACAGGGCTTACGAGCAGTACTTC	CASSLNDRAYEQYF
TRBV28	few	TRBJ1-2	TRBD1	TGTGCCAGCAGTGACAGGGGGTCCTATGGCTACACCTTC	CASSDRGSYGYTF
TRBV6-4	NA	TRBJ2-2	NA	TGTGCCAGCAGGGAAGACAAATCGACCGGGGAGCTGTTTTTT	CASREDKSTGELFF
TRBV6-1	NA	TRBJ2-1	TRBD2	TGTGCCAGCAGGTCCCTAGCGGGAGAGTACAATGAGCAGTTCTTC	CASRSLAGEYNEQFF
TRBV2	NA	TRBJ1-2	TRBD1	TGTGCCAGCACCAGATTGACCCTAACAGGGGTTGGCTACACCTTC	CASTRLTLTGVGYTF
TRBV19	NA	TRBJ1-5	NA	TGTGCCAGTAGCCCCCGGACGGAGCCCTCGGGGCAGCCCCAGCATTTT	CASSPRTEPSGQPQHF
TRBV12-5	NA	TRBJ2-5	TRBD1	TGTGCTAGTGGTTTATCGGACAGGGAGGAAGAGACCCAGTACTTC	CASGLSDREEETQYF
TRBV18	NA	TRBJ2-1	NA	TGTGCCAGCTCAATTCTGAGCGGGCGAGGAGCTGGTGAGCAGTTCTTC	CASSILSGRGAGEQFF
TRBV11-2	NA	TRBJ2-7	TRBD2	TGTGCCAGCAGTTATCGGGAGGGAGGGTCCTACGAGCAGTACTTC	CASSYREGGSYEQYF
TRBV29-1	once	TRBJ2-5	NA	TGCAGTTCGTTGAGGGAGACCCAGTACTTC	CSSLRETQYF
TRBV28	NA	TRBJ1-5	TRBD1	TGTGCCAGCAGCACAGTCACAGGGGACTCCAATCAGCCCCAGCATTTT	CASSTVTGDSNQPQHF
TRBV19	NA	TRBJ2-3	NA	TGTGCCAGTAGTGCCCGGGCGGGCTTCGCAGATACGCAGTATTTT	CASSARAGFADTQYF
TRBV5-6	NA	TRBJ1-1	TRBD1	TGTGCCAGCAGGACCCGGGACAGGGGGGCCCCTGAAGCTTTCTTT	CASRTRDRGAPEAFF
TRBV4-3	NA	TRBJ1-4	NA	TGCGCCAGCAGCCGCCGGAGGAGGACAGTAGCTGAAAAACTGTTTTTT	CASSRRRRTVAEKLFF
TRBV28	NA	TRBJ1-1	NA	TGTGCCAGCAGTTTATCGGGGTGGGACACTGAAGCTTTCTTT	CASSLSGWDTEAFF
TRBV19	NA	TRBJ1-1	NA	TGTGCCAGTGGGCCTGGGCACGGATTATTGAACACTGAAGCTTTCTTT	CASGPGHGLLNTEAFF
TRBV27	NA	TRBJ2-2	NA	TGTGCCAGCAAGACAGGCGGGGAGCTGTTTTTT	CASKTGGELFF
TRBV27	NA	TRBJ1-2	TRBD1	TGTGCCAGCAGTTCTATGGACAGGGGAGGCTATGGCTACACCTTC	CASSSMDRGGYGYTF
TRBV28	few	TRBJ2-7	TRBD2	TGTGCCAGCAGTTTACACGCGGGGGACTACGAGCAGTACTTC	CASSLHAGDYEQYF
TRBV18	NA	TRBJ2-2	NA	TGTGCCAGCTCACAACAAGGGAGGACGAACACCGGGGAGCTGTTTTTT	CASSQQGRTNTGELFF
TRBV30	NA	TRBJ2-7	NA	TGTGCCTGGATAGGGCAGGGGGGCTACGAGCAGTACTTC	CAWIGQGGYEQYF
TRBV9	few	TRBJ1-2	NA	TGTGCCAGCAGCGAGGGCCGCGGGGCTACTAACTATGGCTACACCTTC	CASSEGRGATNYGYTF
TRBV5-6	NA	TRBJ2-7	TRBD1	TGTGCCAGCAGCTTGGGGGACAGGGGCTACGAGCAGTACTTC	CASSLGDRGYEQYF
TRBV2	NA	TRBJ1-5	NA	TGTGCCAGCAGTGAAGGGGCAGGCCAAGTCCCATATAGCAATCAGCCCCAGCATTTT	CASSEGAGQVPYSNQPQHF
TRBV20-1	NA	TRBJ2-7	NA	TGCAGTGCAAAGGGGTCCTACGAGCAGTACTTC	CSAKGSYEQYF
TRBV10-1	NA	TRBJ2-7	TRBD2	TGCGCCAGCAGTGCCTCCGGGACTAGCTCCGAGCAGTACTTC	CASSASGTSSEQYF
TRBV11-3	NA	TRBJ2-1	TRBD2	TGTGCCAGCAGCCGACCTTATAGCGGGGGCCTTTATGAGCAGTTCTTC	CASSRPYSGGLYEQFF
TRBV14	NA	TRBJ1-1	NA	TGTGCCAGCAGCGTCCTGGGGGGTGAAGCTTTCTTT	CASSVLGGEAFF
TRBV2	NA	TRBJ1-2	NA	TGTGCCAGCAGCCTAAGGCAGTTTGCGGGGTCTGGCTACACCTTC	CASSLRQFAGSGYTF
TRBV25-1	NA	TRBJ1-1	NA	TGTGCCAGCAGTAATCGGGATAAAGCTTTCTTT	CASSNRDKAFF
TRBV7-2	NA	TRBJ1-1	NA	TGTGCCAGCAGCGCTAAGACAGTGAACACTGAAGCTTTCTTT	CASSAKTVNTEAFF
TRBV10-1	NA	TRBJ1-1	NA	TGCGCCAGCAGTAGACAACTGAACACTGAAGCTTTCTTT	CASSRQLNTEAFF
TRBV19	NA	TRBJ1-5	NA	TGTGCCAGTAGTATAGGGTGGGGGCTCGGGCAGCCCCAGCATTTT	CASSIGWGLGQPQHF
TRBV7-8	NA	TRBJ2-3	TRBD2	TGTGCCAGCAGCAAGCTAGCGGCCGGGGTAGTCGGTACGCAGTATTTT	CASSKLAAGVVGTQYF
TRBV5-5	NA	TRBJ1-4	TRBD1	TGTGCCAGCAGGGGACAGGGACGAGGGAAACTGTTTTTT	CASRGQGRGKLFF
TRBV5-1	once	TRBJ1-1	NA	TGCGCCAGCAGCTTACCCGGGAACACTGAAGCTTTCTTT	CASSLPGNTEAFF
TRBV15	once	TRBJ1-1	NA	TGTGCCACCAGCAGAGATCAGGTGGGGGGGGGCCCGAACACTGAAGCTTTCTTT	CATSRDQVGGGPNTEAFF
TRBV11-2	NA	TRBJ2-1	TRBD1	TGTGCCAGCAGCGACCGGGACAGGGGGAAGTCCTACAATGAGCAGTTCTTC	CASSDRDRGKSYNEQFF
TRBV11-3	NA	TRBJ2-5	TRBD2	TGTGCCAGCAGCTTCCGGGACTATATGCAAGAGACCCAGTACTTC	CASSFRDYMQETQYF
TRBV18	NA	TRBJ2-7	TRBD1	TGTGCCAGCTCACTCCCGGGACAGGGTTTAGACGAGCAGTACTTC	CASSLPGQGLDEQYF
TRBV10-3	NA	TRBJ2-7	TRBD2	TGTGCCATCAGTGAGTCCACGTGGGGAGCGGGAGGGCCCTACGAGCAGTACTTC	CAISESTWGAGGPYEQYF
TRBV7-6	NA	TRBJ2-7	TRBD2	TGTGCCAGCAGCTTAGCCGACGGACTAGCTTACGAGCAGTACTTC	CASSLADGLAYEQYF
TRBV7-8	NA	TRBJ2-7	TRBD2	TGTGCCAGCAGCTCTGGGACTAGTCTGCGGGCCTACGAGCAGTACTTC	CASSSGTSLRAYEQYF
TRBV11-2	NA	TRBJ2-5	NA	TGTGCCAGCAGCTTAGGGGCTAGCGTACTCCAAGAGACCCAGTACTTC	CASSLGASVLQETQYF